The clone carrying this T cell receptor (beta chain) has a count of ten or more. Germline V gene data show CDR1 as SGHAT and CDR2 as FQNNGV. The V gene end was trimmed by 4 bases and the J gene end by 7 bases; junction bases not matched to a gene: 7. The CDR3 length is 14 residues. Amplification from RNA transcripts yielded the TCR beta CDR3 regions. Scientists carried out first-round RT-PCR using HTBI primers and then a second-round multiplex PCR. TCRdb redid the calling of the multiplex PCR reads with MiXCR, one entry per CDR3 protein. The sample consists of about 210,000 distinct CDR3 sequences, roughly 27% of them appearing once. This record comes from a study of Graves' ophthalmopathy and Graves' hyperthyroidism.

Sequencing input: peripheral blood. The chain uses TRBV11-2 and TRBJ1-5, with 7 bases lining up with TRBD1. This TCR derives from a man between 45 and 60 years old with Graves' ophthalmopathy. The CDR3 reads CASSSRQGEQPQHF. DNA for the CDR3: TGTGCCAGCAGCTCTCGACAGGGAGAACAGCCCCAGCATTTT.